This TCR beta chain was captured in a study of cytomegalovirus exposure and HLA in healthy donors (dated by TCRdb to between 2016 and 2019). Context from the whole study: An earlier analysis of under 600 of the donors reported more than 250 Gb of sequence data and 117 million unique TCR beta sequences from 150 million to 200 million T cells. Around 320 gigabases of sequencing data and 70 million to 100 million unique TCR sequences were included in an early release covering about 700 HLA-typed donors. The genetic ancestry cluster associated with self-reported Caucasian donors included roughly four fifths of the 350 to 500 genotyped donors. The study aimed to test whether signatures of past pathogen exposure could be identified by cataloging public T cell receptors. The study used immunosequencing to profile the T cell repertoires of 666 subjects and linked those repertoires to cytomegalovirus serostatus. In addition to the first cohort of 666 subjects, a separate validation cohort of 120 different subjects was used. The study combined high-throughput TCR immunosequencing, statistical association of individual TCRs with disease status, and machine learning to predict cytomegalovirus infection status. In a later analysis, previously published TCR beta repertoires from 666 donors were re-analyzed and high-resolution HLA genotyping was added so that TCR occurrence patterns could be studied. Rather than drawing on any new phenotypic data, the later analysis identified candidate immune exposures from TCR beta sequences and the way those sequences occurred across donors. To decide whether each TCR beta V gene segment behaved as functional or pseudogenic, an earlier analysis of fewer than 750 of the donors relied on high-throughput TCR beta sequencing. Donor age, sex, ethnicity and CMV serostatus were compiled alongside the repertoire data. In a later genetic analysis, genome-wide SNP genotypes for about 65% of the roughly 670 donors were used, and that subset was treated as a discovery cohort. Every discovery cohort repertoire had been produced on one sequencing platform. HLA typing included class I and class II loci at four-digit resolution. The number of donors typed differed by locus, with roughly 629-640 for A, B, C, DRB1 and DQB1, 522 for DQA1, about 610 for DPA1, and some 450 for DPB1. Because of strong linkage in the cohort, 4 to 6 DR-DQ haplotypes were treated as single units for association and clustering. Among over 350 genotyped donors of the cohort, an average of about 240,000 unique TCR beta nucleotide sequences were sequenced per donor, 15% to 20% of them non-productive.

The method behind the library was the immunoSEQ multiplex PCR assay. For the multiplex PCR, a mixture combining 60 forward primers for TCR Vbeta segments and 13 reverse primers for TCR Jbeta segments was used. A multiplex PCR assay on genomic DNA amplified the CDR3 region of rearranged TCR beta genes. Amplified TCR beta libraries were sequenced as 87-base-pair reads on the Illumina HiSeq System. As for the original processing: Across the roughly 640 repertoires, a later analysis counted 80 million or so unique TCR beta chains, 9.5 million to 12 million of which were shared by at least two donors. Raw reads were error-corrected and collapsed into unique sequences with a nearest-neighbor algorithm that merged closely related sequences to remove PCR and sequencing errors. To assign V, D and J gene segments, CDR3 sequences were aligned to IMGT reference sequences. Each retained sequence needed at least a six-nucleotide match to both a V gene segment and a J gene segment. Rearrangements were classified as productive when the CDR3 lacked stop codons and remained in frame with V and J, and all other rearrangements were classified as non-productive. CDR3 was defined by IMGT convention, running from the second conserved V-encoded cysteine to the conserved J-encoded phenylalanine. Sequences without an unambiguous match to a single V gene segment were excluded from the earlier analysis of approximately 560 of the donors. An earlier analysis of 587 of the donors classified V segments as functional when productive rearrangements were above 56.7% and as segregating when the standard deviation between donors was above 5%. To diagnose cytomegalovirus status from the catalog of TCR beta chain sequences, a statistical classification framework was built. In a later analysis, V and J genes were assigned by comparing TCR nucleotide sequences against IMGT/GENE-DB human TR gene sequences. A later analysis assigned CDR3 sequences and most-parsimonious VDJ recombination scenarios with the TCRdist pipeline. In a later analysis, each TCR beta chain was defined by its CDR3 amino acid sequence together with its V-gene family, and reads without a unique V-gene family were excluded. To address suspected cross-contamination and a sequencing artifact, a later analysis removed around 600 highly shared, low-generation-probability nucleotide sequences. A later analysis calculated a clonal expansion index for each public chain from normalized within-repertoire ranks of inferred template counts. In a later analysis, generation probabilities were computed using a VDJ recombination model fitted to out-of-frame rearrangements, and the results were checked against IGoR. A later analysis scored TCR-TCR, TCR-HLA and TCR-CMV co-occurrence with hypergeometric tests, applying a repertoire-size bias correction to TCR pairs. To estimate false discovery rates, a later analysis permuted the HLA or CMV assignments 20 times. A later analysis grouped co-occurring TCRs with DBSCAN, adding TCRdist sequence similarity when clustering within HLA-allele-positive subsets. Repertoires with fewer than 30,000 or more than 120,000 public chains were left out of co-occurrence clustering, as were five repertoires with anomalous nucleotide sharing. The immuneACCESS repertoire file appears here via TCRdb, limited to in-frame rearrangements. These files lack a portion of the clones; in checked studies, under half of the deficit traces to unresolved V genes, and the cause of the others is not known. D and trimming were read from the DNA, whereas the V and J calls and clone size are those reported in that table. The sample table contains approximately 220,000 clones; only one count was recorded for around 80% of them. The ten largest clonotypes hold approximately 2.8% of the sample.

General study outcomes and caveats: In a later analysis, HLA-associated TCR beta chains showed more clonal expansion and lower generation probabilities than non-associated chains that were equally common. Compared with the 666-donor mean, donors in an Asian-associated ancestry cluster had fewer N-insertions in productive TCRs, according to a later genetic analysis. Linkage disequilibrium might explain the correlated functional status among segregating V segments, but an unknown experimental factor could not be excluded. The cohort was sequenced for TCR beta chains only, and without alpha or paired-chain data the features that could be detected were limited. A later analysis reported that several top co-occurrence clusters appeared linked to parvovirus B19, influenza, CMV and Epstein-Barr virus. It was suggested by the authors that the approach could potentially be generalized to other disease states and immunological phenotypes. Because HLA typing was missing for some donors at each locus, association tests included only the typed subset. A cluster of highly shared sequence variants was judged likely to represent a technical artifact of the sequencing pipeline. In vitro tests confirmed that a few of the cytomegalovirus-associated TCR beta chains recognize cytomegalovirus antigens. CMV serostatus was the only immune exposure information available for the cohort. In a later genetic analysis, a missense DCLRE1C variant was associated with V-gene and J-gene trimming of TCR beta chains, and the association was replicated in an independent cohort. In an earlier analysis of 587 of the donors, most TCR beta V segments appeared in productive rearrangements about 87% or about 30% of the time, broadly matching IMGT annotations. In a later analysis, the rate of TCR association differed among HLA loci, with DRB1 alleles having the most associated TCRs and HLA-C alleles having the fewest. Because counts were too low, around 18 rarely observed V segments, including chromosome 9 orphons, were left out of the earlier analysis of a few hundred of the donors. Roughly uniform sequencing depth across donors was assumed in presence/absence analyses, although this assumption may not hold. Most TCR sequences were seen in very few donors, while some public TCRs were found in many individuals. At a false discovery rate of 0.05, a later analysis linked about 16,000 TCR beta sequences to specific HLA alleles. In both the original and validation cohorts, the classifier was reported to diagnose cytomegalovirus status with high specificity and sensitivity. Most CMV-associated TCR beta chains appeared to be HLA-restricted in a later analysis, and the HLA associations seemed to be driven largely by CMV exposure. A further reported finding was that TCR beta sequences accurately predicted the HLA-A and HLA-B alleles for most subjects in the first cohort. The 87-base-pair reads could not distinguish some IMGT-functional V segments, including TRBV6-2 and TRBV6-3, so those segments were excluded. When HLA alleles, especially DR and DQ, strongly co-occurred, TCR associations were difficult to assign to individual alleles. In the study, approximately 160 TCR beta chains were listed as associated with cytomegalovirus.

The cohort consisted of 666 healthy bone marrow donors. At the time of sampling, every cohort member was nominally healthy, though immune exposures that went unrecorded were likely present. The donor was CMV seronegative and belonged to the group of more than 300 seronegative cohort members. Each donor provided a peripheral blood sample, and peripheral blood mononuclear cells were used for TCR beta sequencing. Genomic DNA extraction from the blood cell samples was performed with the Qiagen DNeasy Blood Extraction Kit. Worth noting for this clone: This receptor's antigen is unknown. There are no base qualities to consult, and no much larger clone falls within one base. The sample has other DNA sequences that encode this CDR3 too.

The CDR3 spans 11 residues, from the cysteine through the phenylalanine. This entry keeps only the CDR3 DNA: 33 bases, framed from base 1. CDR1 MNHEY and CDR2 SVGAGI were looked up in the germline V gene. The germline ends are 10 bases apart after V is trimmed by 6 bases and J by 8 bases. The sequence was obtained from a man aged 25-45 years in good health and CMV-seronegative. The chain is encoded by TRBV6-5 joined to TRBJ1-2; the D gene is possibly TRBD1, with 5 bases matching. Sample: PBMCs. The DNA reads TGTGCCAGCAGCCAGGGTGGGGGCTACACCTTC. Translated, this gives CASSQGGGYTF.